This T cell receptor (beta chain) emerged from a study of molecular identifiers for immune sequencing clone quantification. Study outcomes and limitations: Beyond 20 RNA copies, clones held over 98% of effector molecules, compared with under 1% in naive cells.

TCRdb analysed the PCR reads with MiXCR anew, one entry per CDR3 protein. Here the sample spans 85,000 to 90,000 distinct CDR3 sequences, approximately 23% being singletons. Libraries for naive CD8 T cells, which were made from around 20,000 to 1,000,000 sorted cells, drew on 10%, 30% or 50% of the RNA. Researchers sorted naive CD8 T cells as cells that were CD8+CD4-CCR7+CD45RA+. This CDR3 is 13 amino acids long. V lost 5 bases, J lost 3 bases, and 7 bases lay in between. Germline V lookup: CDR1 SGHVS, CDR2 FNYEAQ. This clonotype was recorded many times. What it binds is not known. The TCR originated in a human donor in good health. Some libraries in this study had Jurkat cell RNA spiked in. The specimen was naive CD8+ T cells from blood, with Jurkat cell RNA spiked in. Subset given: FACS-sorted CD8+CD4-CCR7+CD45RA+ naive T cells. The chain links TRBV7-6 to TRBJ2-2; D uncertain. The CDR3 loop reads CASSSEDTGELFF. CDR3 nucleotide sequence: TGTGCCAGCAGCAGCGAGGACACCGGGGAGCTGTTTTTT.